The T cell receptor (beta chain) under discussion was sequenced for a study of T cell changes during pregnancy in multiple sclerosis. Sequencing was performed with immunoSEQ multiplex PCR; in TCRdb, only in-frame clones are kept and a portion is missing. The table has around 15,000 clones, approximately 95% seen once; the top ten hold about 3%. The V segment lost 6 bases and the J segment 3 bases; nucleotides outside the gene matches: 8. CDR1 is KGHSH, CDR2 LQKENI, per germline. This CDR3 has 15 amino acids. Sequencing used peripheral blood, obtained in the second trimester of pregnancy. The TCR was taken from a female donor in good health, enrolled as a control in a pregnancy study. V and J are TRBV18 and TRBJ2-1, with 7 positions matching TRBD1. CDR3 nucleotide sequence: TGTGCCAGCTCTTACAGGGGACAAGGCTACAATGAGCAGTTCTTC. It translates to CASSYRGQGYNEQFF.